A selection of T cell receptor beta chains follows, all from one sample in a study of blood T cell repertoires in COVID-19. Here immunoSEQ multiplex PCR was the method, and the copy in TCRdb shows in-frame clones only, minus some. This table holds about 160,000 clones, 81% found once. The sample was PBMCs or T cells enriched from blood (not recorded which). The origin of the receptors is a woman aged 40-49 years with acute COVID-19. CDR3s leave out the opening cysteine and the closing phenylalanine or tryptophan.

>TRBV15|TRBJ2-1|12
ATSRVGTDNEQF
>TRBV9|TRBJ1-1|11
ASSVAGGPEAF
>TRBV5-1|TRBJ2-6|14
ASSLQGPKGANVLT
>TRBV18|TRBJ2-2|12
ASSPSSGTGELF
>TRBV19|TRBJ2-1|13
ASRGVGRAYNEQF
>TRBV6-4|TRBJ2-1|13
ASSDSPGGSNEQF
>TRBV9|TRBJ1-2|13
ASSGTGELVDGYT
>TRBV5-1|TRBJ1-4|12
ASSRTGTNEKLF
>TRBV5-6|TRBJ2-5|12
ASSGTGGRETQY
>TRBV9|TRBJ2-5|12
ASSPGWYSETQY
>TRBV18|TRBJ1-1|13
ASSPSEGRDTEAF
>TRBV6-5|TRBJ2-1|13
ASSFRRDTYNEQF
>TRBV6-5|TRBJ1-5|13
ASIGGPALNQPQH
>TRBV5-8|TRBJ2-2|13
ASSFRLINTGELF
>TRBV5-1|TRBJ1-4|13
ASSTGTGGSEKLF
>TRBV2|TRBJ1-1|12
ASTETGGATEAF
>TRBV7-8|TRBJ1-6|12
ASSRDRGNSPLH
>TRBV5-1|TRBJ2-1|13
ASSLDPSGRGEQF
>TRBV29-1|TRBJ1-2|10
SVPGTGPGYT
>TRBV5-1|TRBJ1-3|14
ASSWTALSSGNTIY
>TRBV7-9|TRBJ1-1|12
ASSLGAGNTEAF
>TRBV6-5|TRBJ1-3|12
ASSQSRAGNTIY
>TRBV4-1|TRBJ2-2|13
ASSQDPRPSGELF
>TRBV4-2|TRBJ2-1|13
ASSRQGAVYNEQF
>TRBV13|TRBJ2-5|12
ASSLGQGQETQY
>TRBV19|TRBJ2-5|13
ASSPRQVPQETQY
>TRBV11-2|TRBJ2-3|15
ASSPLPASGSHDTQY
>TRBV3-1/TRBV3-2|TRBJ2-2|16
ASSRGSAGGPSTGELF
>TRBV13|TRBJ1-4|15
ASSLGRGGFSDEKLF
>TRBV30|TRBJ1-5|14
AWSRRERDSNQPQH
>TRBV19|TRBJ2-3|11
ASSPQGPDTQY
>TRBV7-6|TRBJ2-1|13
ASSSGLARYNEQF
>TRBV19|TRBJ2-3|12
ASSTTLSGDTQY
>TRBV29-1|TRBJ2-1|14
SVKGERETLYNEQF
>TRBV24-1|TRBJ1-4|14
ATSDGRGRTNEKLF
>TRBV18|TRBJ2-7|12
ASSPLETSGSQY
>TRBV13|TRBJ2-3|12
ASSLLAGADTQY
>TRBV5-6|TRBJ2-3|9
ASSLADTQY
>TRBV9|TRBJ2-5|13
ASSYLGTGYETQY
>TRBV5-1|TRBJ1-2|10
ASSLQGYGYT
>TRBV29-1|TRBJ2-3|14
SVVPVAKTLTDTQY